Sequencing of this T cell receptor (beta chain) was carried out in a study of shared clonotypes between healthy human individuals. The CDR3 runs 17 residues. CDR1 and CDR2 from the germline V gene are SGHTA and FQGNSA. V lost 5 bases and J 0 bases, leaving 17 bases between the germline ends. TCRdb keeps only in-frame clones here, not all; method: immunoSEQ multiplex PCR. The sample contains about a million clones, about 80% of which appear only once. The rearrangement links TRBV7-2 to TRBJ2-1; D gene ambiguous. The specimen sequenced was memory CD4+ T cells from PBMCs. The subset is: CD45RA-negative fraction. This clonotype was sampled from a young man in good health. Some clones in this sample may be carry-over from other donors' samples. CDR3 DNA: TGTGCCAGCAGCCCTCCGGGCCTAACTTCCTCCTACAATGAGCAGTTCTTC. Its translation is CASSPPGLTSSYNEQFF. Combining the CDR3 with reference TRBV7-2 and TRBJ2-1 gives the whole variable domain GAGVSQSPSNKVTEKGKDVELRCDPISGHTALYWYRQSLGQGLEFLIYFQGNSAPDKSGLPSDRFSAERTGGSVSTLTIQRTQQEDSAVYLCASSPPGLTSSYNEQFFGPGTRLTVL.